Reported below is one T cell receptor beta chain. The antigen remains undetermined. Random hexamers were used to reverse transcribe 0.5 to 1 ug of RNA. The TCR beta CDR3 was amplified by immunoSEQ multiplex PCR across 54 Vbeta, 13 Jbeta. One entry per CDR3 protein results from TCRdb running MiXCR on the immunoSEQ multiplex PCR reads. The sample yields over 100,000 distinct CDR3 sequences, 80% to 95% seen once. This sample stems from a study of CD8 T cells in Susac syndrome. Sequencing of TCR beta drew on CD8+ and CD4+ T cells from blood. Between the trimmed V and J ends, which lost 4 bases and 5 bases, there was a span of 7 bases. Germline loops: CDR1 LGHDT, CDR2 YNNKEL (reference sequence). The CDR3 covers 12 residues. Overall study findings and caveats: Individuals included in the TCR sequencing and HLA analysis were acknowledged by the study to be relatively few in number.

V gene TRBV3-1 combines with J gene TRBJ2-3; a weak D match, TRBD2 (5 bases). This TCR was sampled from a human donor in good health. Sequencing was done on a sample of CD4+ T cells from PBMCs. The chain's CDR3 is CASSLGVDTQYF. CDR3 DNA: TGTGCCAGCAGCCTGGGAGTAGATACGCAGTATTTT.